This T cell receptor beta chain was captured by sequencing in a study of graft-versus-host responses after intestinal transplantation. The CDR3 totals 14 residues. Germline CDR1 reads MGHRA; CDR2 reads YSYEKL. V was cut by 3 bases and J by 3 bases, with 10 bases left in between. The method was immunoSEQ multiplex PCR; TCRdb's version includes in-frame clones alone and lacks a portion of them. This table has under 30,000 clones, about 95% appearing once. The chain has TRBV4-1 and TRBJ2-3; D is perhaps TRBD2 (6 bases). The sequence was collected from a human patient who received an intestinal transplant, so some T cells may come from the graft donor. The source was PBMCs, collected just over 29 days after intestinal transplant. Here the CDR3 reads CASSQAGRTDTQYF. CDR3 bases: TGCGCCAGCAGCCAGGCAGGGAGGACAGATACGCAGTATTTT.